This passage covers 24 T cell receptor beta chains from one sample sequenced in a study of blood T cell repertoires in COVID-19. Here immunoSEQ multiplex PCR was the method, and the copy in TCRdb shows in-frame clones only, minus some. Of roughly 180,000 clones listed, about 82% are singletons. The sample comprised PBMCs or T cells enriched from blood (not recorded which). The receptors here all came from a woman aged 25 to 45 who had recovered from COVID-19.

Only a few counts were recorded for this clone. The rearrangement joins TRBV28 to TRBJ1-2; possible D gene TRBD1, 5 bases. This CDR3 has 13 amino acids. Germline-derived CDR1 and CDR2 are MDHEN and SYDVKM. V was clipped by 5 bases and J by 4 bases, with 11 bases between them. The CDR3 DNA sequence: TGTGCCAGCAGTCCTCAGGGATTCTATGGCTACACCTTC. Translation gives CASSPQGFYGYTF.

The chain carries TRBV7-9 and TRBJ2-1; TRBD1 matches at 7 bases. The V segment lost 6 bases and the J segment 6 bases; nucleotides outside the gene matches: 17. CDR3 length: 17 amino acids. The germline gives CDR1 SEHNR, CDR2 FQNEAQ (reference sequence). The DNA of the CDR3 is TGTGCCAGCAGGCCCCCAATTGCCGGACAGGAAGGCAATGAGCAGTTCTTC. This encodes CASRPPIAGQEGNEQFF.

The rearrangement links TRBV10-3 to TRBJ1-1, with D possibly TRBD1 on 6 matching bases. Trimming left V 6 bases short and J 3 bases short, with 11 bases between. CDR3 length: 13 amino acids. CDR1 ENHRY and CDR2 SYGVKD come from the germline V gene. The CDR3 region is CAIRADSDTEAFF. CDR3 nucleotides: TGTGCCATCAGGGCGGACAGCGACACTGAAGCTTTCTTT.

In DNA, the CDR3 is TGTGCCAGCAGATTGACCGGGACTACCCACACCGGGGAGCTGTTTTTT. This codes for CASRLTGTTHTGELFF. The rearrangement joins TRBV28 to TRBJ2-2; 7 bases map to TRBD2. This CDR3 contains 16 residues. V lost 6 bases, J lost 3 bases, and 10 bases stayed unmatched. The germline gives CDR1 MDHEN, CDR2 SYDVKM.

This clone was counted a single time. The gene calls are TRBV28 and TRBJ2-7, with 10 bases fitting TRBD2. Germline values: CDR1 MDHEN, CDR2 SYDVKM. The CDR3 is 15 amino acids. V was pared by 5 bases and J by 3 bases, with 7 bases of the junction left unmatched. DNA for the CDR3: TGTGCCAGCAGTCCACCGGGACTAGCGTTCTACGAGCAGTACTTC. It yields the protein CASSPPGLAFYEQYF.

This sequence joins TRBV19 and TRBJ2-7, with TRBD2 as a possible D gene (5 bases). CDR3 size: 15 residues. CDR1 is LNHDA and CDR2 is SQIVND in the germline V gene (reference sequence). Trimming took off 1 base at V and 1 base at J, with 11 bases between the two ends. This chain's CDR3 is CASSIGSGKSYEQYF. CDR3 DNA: TGTGCCAGTAGTATAGGAAGCGGAAAATCCTACGAGCAGTACTTC.

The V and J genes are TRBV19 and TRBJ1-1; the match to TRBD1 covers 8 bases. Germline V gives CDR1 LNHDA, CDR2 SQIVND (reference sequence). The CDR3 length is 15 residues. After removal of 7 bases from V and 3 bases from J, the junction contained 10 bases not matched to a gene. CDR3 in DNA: TGTGCCAGTATCCCAGGGGGCGATAAGGACACTGAAGCTTTCTTT. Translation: CASIPGGDKDTEAFF.

Here the CDR3 reads CASSPNSGLTPLHF. The CDR3 DNA follows: TGTGCCAGCAGCCCTAACTCGGGACTAACGCCCCTCCACTTT. The chain links TRBV3-1 (or the pseudogene TRBV3-2) to TRBJ1-6, with D perhaps matching TRBD1 (5 bases). The germline V gene has CDR1 LGHDT and CDR2 YNNKEL (reference sequence). The V and J ends lost 4 bases and 13 bases respectively, with 17 bases between them. The CDR3 has 14 residues.

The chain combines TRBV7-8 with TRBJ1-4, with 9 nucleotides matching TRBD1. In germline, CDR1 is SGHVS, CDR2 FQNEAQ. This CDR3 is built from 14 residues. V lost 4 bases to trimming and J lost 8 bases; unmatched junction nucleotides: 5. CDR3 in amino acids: CASSSAGTGEKLFF. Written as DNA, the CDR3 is TGTGCCAGCAGCTCAGCCGGGACAGGGGAAAAACTGTTTTTT. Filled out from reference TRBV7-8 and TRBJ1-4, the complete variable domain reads GAGVSQSPRYKVAKRGQDVALRCDPISGHVSLFWYQQALGQGPEFLTYFQNEAQLDKSGLPSDRFFAERPEGSVSTLKIQRTQQEDSAVYLCASSSAGTGEKLFFGSGTQLSVL.

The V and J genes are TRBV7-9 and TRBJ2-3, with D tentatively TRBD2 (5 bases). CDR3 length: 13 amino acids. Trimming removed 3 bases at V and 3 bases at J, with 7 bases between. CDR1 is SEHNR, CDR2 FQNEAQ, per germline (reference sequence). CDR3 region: CASSFWETDTQYF. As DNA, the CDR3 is TGTGCCAGCAGCTTTTGGGAGACAGATACGCAGTATTTT.

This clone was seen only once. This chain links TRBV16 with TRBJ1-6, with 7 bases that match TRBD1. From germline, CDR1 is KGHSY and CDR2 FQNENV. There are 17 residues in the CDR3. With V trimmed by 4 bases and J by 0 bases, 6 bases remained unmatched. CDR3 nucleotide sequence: TGTGCCAGCAGCCTTCTGACAGGGAGCTCCTATAATTCACCCCTCCACTTT. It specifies CASSLLTGSSYNSPLHF.

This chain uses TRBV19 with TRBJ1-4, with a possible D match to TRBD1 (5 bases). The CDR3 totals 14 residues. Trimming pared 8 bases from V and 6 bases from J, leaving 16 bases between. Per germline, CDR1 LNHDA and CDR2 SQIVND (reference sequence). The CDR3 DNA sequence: TGTGCCAGTCTCAGGGCACACGGAGATGAAAAACTGTTTTTT. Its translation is CASLRAHGDEKLFF. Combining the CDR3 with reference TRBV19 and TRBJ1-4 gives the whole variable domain DGGITQSPKYLFRKEGQNVTLSCEQNLNHDAMYWYRQDPGQGLRLIYYSQIVNDFQKGDIAEGYSVSREKKESFPLTVTSAQKNPTAFYLCASLRAHGDEKLFFGSGTQLSVL.

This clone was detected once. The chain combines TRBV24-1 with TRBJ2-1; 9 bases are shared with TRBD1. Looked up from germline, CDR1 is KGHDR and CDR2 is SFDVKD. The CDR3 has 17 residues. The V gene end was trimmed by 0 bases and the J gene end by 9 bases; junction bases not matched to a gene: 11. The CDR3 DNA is TGTGCCACCAGTGATTTGACCGGGACAGGGTCGGTCGGTGAGCAGTTCTTC. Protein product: CATSDLTGTGSVGEQFF.

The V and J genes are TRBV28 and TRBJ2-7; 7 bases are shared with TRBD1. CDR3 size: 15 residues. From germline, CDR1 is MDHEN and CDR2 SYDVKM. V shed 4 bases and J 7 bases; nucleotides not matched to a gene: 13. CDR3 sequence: CASSSSGQVFGEQYF. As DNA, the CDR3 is TGTGCCAGCAGTTCCTCCGGACAGGTTTTTGGGGAGCAGTACTTC.

The CDR3, as DNA: TGTGCCAGCAGCGTAGGGAAAGGGGTGGCCTCCTTTGGAAACACCATATATTTT. The encoded protein is CASSVGKGVASFGNTIYF. The chain carries TRBV9 and TRBJ1-3; weak D call: TRBD1 (5 bases). Deletions cut 0 bases from V and 3 bases from J, with 19 bases between. Germline-derived CDR1 and CDR2 are SGDLS and YYNGEE. The CDR3 contains 18 residues.

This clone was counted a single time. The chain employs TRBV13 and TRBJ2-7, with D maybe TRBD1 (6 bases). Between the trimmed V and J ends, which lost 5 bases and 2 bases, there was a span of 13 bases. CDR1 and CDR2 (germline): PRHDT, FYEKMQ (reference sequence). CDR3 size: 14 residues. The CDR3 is CASSIRAGAYEQYF. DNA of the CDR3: TGTGCCAGCAGCATACGAGCAGGGGCCTACGAGCAGTACTTC.

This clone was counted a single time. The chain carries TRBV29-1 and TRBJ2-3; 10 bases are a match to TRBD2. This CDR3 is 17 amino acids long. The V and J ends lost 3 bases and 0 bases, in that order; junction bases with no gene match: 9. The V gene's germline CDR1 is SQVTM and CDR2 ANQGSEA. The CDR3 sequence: CSVDAGLAETSTDTQYF. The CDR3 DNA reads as TGCAGCGTTGACGCAGGACTAGCGGAAACTAGCACAGATACGCAGTATTTT.

The DNA of the CDR3 is TGTGCCAGCAGCCAAGATCTCGCGGGAGGAAACTACGAGCAGTACTTC. This encodes CASSQDLAGGNYEQYF. This rearrangement joins TRBV3-1 (or the pseudogene TRBV3-2) to TRBJ2-7; 8 bases agree with TRBD2. The J segment lost 3 bases and the V segment lost 0 bases, leaving 7 bases of the junction unmatched. Per the germline V gene, CDR1 is LGHDT and CDR2 is YNNKEL (reference sequence). The CDR3 is 16 residues long.

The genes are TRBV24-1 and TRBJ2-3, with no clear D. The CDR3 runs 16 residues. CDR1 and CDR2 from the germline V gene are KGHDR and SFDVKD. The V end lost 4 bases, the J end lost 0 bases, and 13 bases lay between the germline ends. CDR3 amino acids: CATSDKTSPSTDTQYF. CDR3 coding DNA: TGTGCCACCAGTGACAAGACAAGCCCTAGCACAGATACGCAGTATTTT.

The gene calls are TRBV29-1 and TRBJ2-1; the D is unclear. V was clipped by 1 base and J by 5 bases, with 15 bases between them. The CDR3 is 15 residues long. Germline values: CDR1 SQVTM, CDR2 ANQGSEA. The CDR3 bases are TGCAGCGTTGAAGGGCTAGGAGATACACACAATGAGCAGTTCTTC. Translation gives CSVEGLGDTHNEQFF.

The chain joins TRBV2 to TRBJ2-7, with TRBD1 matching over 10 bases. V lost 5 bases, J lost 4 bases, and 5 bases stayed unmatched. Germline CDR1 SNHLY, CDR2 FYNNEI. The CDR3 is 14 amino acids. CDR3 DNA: TGTGCCAGCAGTAACAGGGACAGGGGATACGAGCAGTACTTC. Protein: CASSNRDRGYEQYF. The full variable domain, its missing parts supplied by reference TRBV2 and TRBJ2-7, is EPEVTQTPSHQVTQMGQEVILRCVPISNHLYFYWYRQILGQKVEFLVSFYNNEISEKSEIFDDQFSVERPDGSNFTLKIRSTKLEDSAMYFCASSNRDRGYEQYFGPGTRLTVT.

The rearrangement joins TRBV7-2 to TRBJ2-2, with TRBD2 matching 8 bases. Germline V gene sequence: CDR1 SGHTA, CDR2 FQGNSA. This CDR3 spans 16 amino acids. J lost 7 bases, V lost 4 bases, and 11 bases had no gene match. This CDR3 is CASSSTGTSFIGELFF. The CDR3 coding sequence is TGTGCCAGCAGCTCAACCGGGACTAGTTTCATCGGGGAGCTGTTTTTT. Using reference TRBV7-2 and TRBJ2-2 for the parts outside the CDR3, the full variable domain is GAGVSQSPSNKVTEKGKDVELRCDPISGHTALYWYRQSLGQGLEFLIYFQGNSAPDKSGLPSDRFSAERTGGSVSTLTIQRTQQEDSAVYLCASSSTGTSFIGELFFGEGSRLTVL.

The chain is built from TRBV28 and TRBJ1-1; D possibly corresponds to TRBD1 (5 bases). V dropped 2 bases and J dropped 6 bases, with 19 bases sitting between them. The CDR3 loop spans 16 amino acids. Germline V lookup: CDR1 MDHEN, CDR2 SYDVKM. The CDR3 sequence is CASSLVGYNGGAEAFF. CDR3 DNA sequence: TGTGCCAGCAGTTTAGTAGGGTACAACGGGGGGGCTGAAGCTTTCTTT.

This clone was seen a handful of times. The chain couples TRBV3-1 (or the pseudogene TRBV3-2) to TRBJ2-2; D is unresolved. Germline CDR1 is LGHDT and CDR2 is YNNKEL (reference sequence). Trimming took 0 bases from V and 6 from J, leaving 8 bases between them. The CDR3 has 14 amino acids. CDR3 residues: CASSQETGAGELFF. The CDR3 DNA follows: TGTGCCAGCAGCCAAGAAACTGGAGCCGGGGAGCTGTTTTTT.